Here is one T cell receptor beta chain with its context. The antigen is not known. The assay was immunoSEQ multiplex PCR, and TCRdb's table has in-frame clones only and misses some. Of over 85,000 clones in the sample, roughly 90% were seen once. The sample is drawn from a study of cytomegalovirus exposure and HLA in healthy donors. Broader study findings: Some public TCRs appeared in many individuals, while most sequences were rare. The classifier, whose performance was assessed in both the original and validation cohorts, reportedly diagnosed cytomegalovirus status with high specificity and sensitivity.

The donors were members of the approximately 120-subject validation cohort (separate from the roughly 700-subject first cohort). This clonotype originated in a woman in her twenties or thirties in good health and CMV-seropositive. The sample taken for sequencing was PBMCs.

The CDR3 bases are TGTGCCAGTAGCATACAGGGCTTCGACACCGGGGAGCTGTTTTTT. Encoded protein: CASSIQGFDTGELFF. This chain connects TRBV19 to TRBJ2-2; TRBD1 is a possible D gene (6 bases). Germline CDR1 and CDR2: LNHDA and SQIVND (reference sequence). The CDR3 loop spans 15 amino acids. V shed 6 bases and J shed 3 bases, with 14 bases lying between them.